These 32 T cell receptor beta chains share one sample of origin, sequenced in a study of graft-versus-host responses after intestinal transplantation. Profiling relied on immunoSEQ multiplex PCR, and the TCRdb table lists in-frame clones only, not all of them. This table holds about 97,000 clones, over 75% found once. The specimen was PBMCs, collected about 440 days after intestinal transplant. All receptors come from a human patient who received an intestinal transplant, so some T cells may come from the graft donor.

The V and J genes are TRBV4-1 and TRBJ1-2, with TRBD1 matching 7 bases. The CDR3 sequence is 14 residues long. Germline CDR1 reads MGHRA; CDR2 reads YSYEKL. Germline trimming cut 2 bases from V and 2 bases from J; bases unmatched to any gene: 2. CDR3 in DNA: TGCGCCAGCAGCCAATTGGGACAGAACTATGGCTACACCTTC. This encodes CASSQLGQNYGYTF.

The chain has TRBV2 and TRBJ1-2, with D unresolved. CDR1 is SNHLY and CDR2 is FYNNEI in the germline V gene. The length of the CDR3 is 13 residues. Trimming took off 3 bases at V and 4 bases at J, with 9 bases between the two ends. The CDR3 sequence: CASSDSRTYGYTF. CDR3 sequence (DNA): TGTGCCAGCAGTGACAGCCGAACCTATGGCTACACCTTC.

The chain is built from TRBV5-6 and TRBJ2-7; 7 bases line up with TRBD2. Germline loops: CDR1 SGHDT, CDR2 YYEEEE. The CDR3 spans 12 residues. V lost 3 bases and J lost 4; bases outside the gene matches: 1. Written as DNA, the CDR3 is TGTGCCAGCAGCTCCGGGGGGTACGAGCAGTACTTC. Residues: CASSSGGYEQYF.

The chain has TRBV7-9 and TRBJ1-3; D unclear. The CDR3 has 14 residues. V lost 5 bases, J lost 0 bases, and 8 bases lay in between. Germline CDR1 SEHNR, CDR2 FQNEAQ (reference sequence). The CDR3 here is CASSPPNSGNTIYF. In DNA, the CDR3 is TGTGCCAGCAGCCCCCCGAACTCTGGAAACACCATATATTTT.

V is TRBV2 and J is TRBJ2-3; the match to TRBD2 covers 7 bases. Germline V gene sequence: CDR1 SNHLY, CDR2 FYNNEI. The CDR3 contains 14 residues. The V and J ends lost 6 bases and 4 bases, in that order; junction bases with no gene match: 7. CDR3 coding DNA: TGTGCCAGCAGGGGACCTAGCGGCGCAGATACGCAGTATTTT. This codes for CASRGPSGADTQYF.

The J gene is TRBJ1-2, the V gene TRBV7-9, with 11 bases that match TRBD1. CDR3 length: 16 residues. CDR1 and CDR2 (germline): SEHNR, FQNEAQ (reference sequence). The J segment lost 6 bases and the V segment lost 5 bases, leaving 11 bases of the junction unmatched. Here the CDR3 DNA reads TGTGCCAGCAGCCCACGGACAGGGGGCGCCGAAGATGGCTACACCTTC. Translated: CASSPRTGGAEDGYTF.

The V call is TRBV4-1, the J call TRBJ1-4; no clear D. In germline, CDR1 is MGHRA, CDR2 YSYEKL. Trimming pared 4 bases from V and 2 bases from J, leaving 2 bases between. The CDR3 loop spans 12 amino acids. The CDR3 protein is CASSRTNEKLFF. Written as DNA, the CDR3 is TGCGCCAGCAGCCGGACTAATGAAAAACTGTTTTTT.

The genes are TRBV2 and TRBJ2-7, with 9 bases fitting TRBD1. Losses at the gene ends were 1 base for V and 7 bases for J; bases not matched to a gene: 8. This CDR3 has 15 residues. Per germline, CDR1 SNHLY and CDR2 FYNNEI. The CDR3 region has the DNA TGTGCCAGCAGTGAAGGGACAGGGGCGGTGTATGAGCAGTACTTC. Protein sequence: CASSEGTGAVYEQYF.

This clone came up a few times. The chain carries TRBV7-8 and TRBJ1-6, with D unclear. V gave up 5 bases and J gave up 0 bases, with 5 bases separating them. Germline assignment: CDR1 SGHVS and CDR2 FQNEAQ. The CDR3 covers 14 residues. DNA for the CDR3: TGTGCCAGCAGCCCAGGCTCCTATAATTCACCCCTCCACTTT. Translated, it gives CASSPGSYNSPLHF.

The V and J genes are TRBV11-2 and TRBJ2-7; TRBD1 agrees at 9 bases. Germline V gene sequence: CDR1 SGHAT, CDR2 FQNNGV. The CDR3 contains 15 residues. V lost 5 bases and J lost 4; bases outside the gene matches: 9. CDR3 DNA: TGTGCCAGCAGCCCCCGACAGGGGGTCCCTTACGAGCAGTACTTC. Translated: CASSPRQGVPYEQYF.

The chain links TRBV19 to TRBJ2-1; D is tentatively TRBD1 or TRBD2 (6 bases each). Germline-derived CDR1 and CDR2 are LNHDA and SQIVND (reference sequence). V was clipped by 6 bases and J by 6 bases, with 9 bases between them. CDR3 size: 12 residues. The CDR3 coding sequence is TGTGCCAGTAGGAAGGGGGGCAATGAGCAGTTCTTC. This gives the protein CASRKGGNEQFF. The variable domain in full, with the rest retrieved from reference TRBV19 and TRBJ2-1, is DGGITQSPKYLFRKEGQNVTLSCEQNLNHDAMYWYRQDPGQGLRLIYYSQIVNDFQKGDIAEGYSVSREKKESFPLTVTSAQKNPTAFYLCASRKGGNEQFFGPGTRLTVL.

The chain carries TRBV7-3 and TRBJ2-6; 9 nucleotides agree with TRBD1. Germline V gene sequence: CDR1 SGHTA, CDR2 FQGTGA. This CDR3 region has 14 residues. V trimming: 5 bases; J trimming: 12 bases; junction bases outside the gene matches: 8. The CDR3 reads CASSRQGELGVLTF. CDR3 in DNA: TGTGCCAGCAGCCGACAGGGGGAACTAGGCGTCCTGACTTTC.

This clone was counted between two and nine times. The chain uses TRBV5-1 and TRBJ1-1; D is uncertain. V lost 5 bases and J lost 0, with 8 bases in between. The CDR3 loop spans 13 amino acids. CDR1 is SGHRS and CDR2 is YFSETQ in the germline V gene. CDR3 in amino acids: CASSRVVNTEAFF. For the CDR3, the DNA is TGCGCCAGCAGTCGGGTCGTGAACACTGAAGCTTTCTTT.

The chain links TRBV7-8 to TRBJ1-2; 10 positions agree with TRBD1. The J segment lost 8 bases and the V segment lost 3 bases, leaving 3 bases of the junction unmatched. CDR1 is SGHVS, CDR2 FQNEAQ, per germline. The CDR3 contains 13 residues. DNA for the CDR3: TGTGCCAGCAGCTTCTGGACAGGGGGAGGCTACACCTTC. This codes for CASSFWTGGGYTF.

J is TRBJ2-7 and V is TRBV2; 8 bases are a match to TRBD1. Germline V CDR1 and CDR2: SNHLY, FYNNEI. With V trimmed by 8 bases and J by 2 bases, 14 bases remained unmatched. The CDR3 length is 16 residues. CDR3 amino acids: CASSPRTGGFTYEQYF. The CDR3 nucleotides read TGTGCCAGCTCGCCAAGAACAGGGGGGTTTACCTACGAGCAGTACTTC.

The chain uses TRBV27 and TRBJ2-2, with no clear D. V gave up 3 bases and J gave up 0 bases, with 8 bases separating them. Germline V lookup: CDR1 MNHEY, CDR2 SMNVEV (reference sequence). The CDR3 totals 15 residues. CDR3 coding DNA: TGTGCCAGCAGTTTCGACCCGACGAACACCGGGGAGCTGTTTTTT. As protein: CASSFDPTNTGELFF.

The rearrangement joins TRBV19 to TRBJ2-7, with 8 nucleotides matching TRBD2. V lost 10 bases, J lost 6 bases, and 5 bases stayed unmatched. Germline V gene lookup returns CDR1 LNHDA and CDR2 SQIVND (reference sequence). The CDR3 is 11 amino acids. Here the CDR3 reads CATGTRGEQYF. CDR3 nucleotides: TGTGCCACTGGGACTAGGGGCGAGCAGTACTTC.

This clone came up a few times. The V call is TRBV25-1, the J call TRBJ1-3; no reliable D call. V dropped 5 bases and J dropped 0 bases, with 11 bases sitting between them. Germline lookup yields CDR1 MGHDK and CDR2 SYGVNS. This CDR3 is 15 amino acids long. The DNA of the CDR3 is TGTGCCAGCAGTCCCCGTATCGACTCTGGAAACACCATATATTTT. Its protein is CASSPRIDSGNTIYF.

A single count supports this clone. The chain couples TRBV25-1 to TRBJ2-5; D is possibly TRBD2 (5 bases). This CDR3 is built from 12 residues. V lost 6 bases and J lost 7, with 12 bases in between. The germline gives CDR1 MGHDK, CDR2 SYGVNS. CDR3 coding DNA: TGTGCCAGCAGCCCGGTCAGCGGGACCCAGTACTTC. It encodes CASSPVSGTQYF. Drawing the rest from reference TRBV25-1 and TRBJ2-5, the complete variable domain is EADIYQTPRYLVIGTGKKITLECSQTMGHDKMYWYQQDPGMELHLIHYSYGVNSTEKGDLSSESTVSRIRTEHFPLTLESARPSHTSQYLCASSPVSGTQYFGPGTRLLVL.

The CDR3 nucleotides read TGTGCCAGCAGCAAAGACGGGGGTGGCACTGAAGCTTTCTTT. It translates to CASSKDGGGTEAFF. V usage is TRBV21-1 and J usage is TRBJ1-1. TRBV21-1 is a pseudogene segment. This CDR3 region has 14 residues.

This clone was counted once. The J gene is TRBJ1-4, the V gene TRBV19; D not certain. The CDR3 is 15 residues long. Germline V CDR1 and CDR2: LNHDA, SQIVND (reference sequence). V lost 1 base to trimming and J lost 4 bases, with 10 bases between them. The CDR3 sequence: CASSIGTAVNEKLFF. The CDR3 DNA reads as TGTGCCAGTAGTATAGGGACGGCCGTTAATGAAAAACTGTTTTTT.

The CDR3 reads CASSPNPRTGAGLDEQYF. The CDR3, as DNA: TGTGCCAGCAGTCCGAACCCCAGGACAGGGGCGGGTCTGGACGAGCAGTACTTC. The rearrangement uses TRBV27 and TRBJ2-7, with TRBD1 matching 9 bases. The germline V gene encodes CDR1 MNHEY and CDR2 SMNVEV (reference sequence). The CDR3 is made up of 18 amino acids. Trimming at V came to 5 bases and at J to 5 bases, leaving 19 bases not matched to a gene.

This sequence joins TRBV29-1 and TRBJ2-5; tentative D call: TRBD2 (5 bases). The germline CDR1 and CDR2 sequences are SQVTM and ANQGSEA. This CDR3 region has 14 residues. Trimming stripped 1 base from V and 2 bases from J, with 11 bases between. The CDR3 DNA follows: TGCAGCGTTGAAGGATACCGGACTCAAGAGACCCAGTACTTC. It encodes CSVEGYRTQETQYF.

This chain connects TRBV11-2 to TRBJ2-7; D might be TRBD2 (5 bases). The CDR3 extends over 14 amino acids. Looked up from germline, CDR1 is SGHAT and CDR2 is FQNNGV. Trimming stripped 1 base from V and 2 bases from J, with 9 bases between. The CDR3 DNA is TGTGCCAGCAGCTTAGCGGCGGGTGCCTACGAGCAGTACTTC. Its translation is CASSLAAGAYEQYF.

The chain is built from TRBV19 and TRBJ2-1; the D gene could be TRBD1 or TRBD2 (5 bases each). The CDR3 has 15 amino acids. V was trimmed by 3 bases and J by 4 bases, leaving 13 bases between them. Germline assignment: CDR1 LNHDA and CDR2 SQIVND (reference sequence). In DNA, the CDR3 is TGTGCCAGTAGTATGAGGGACCATCGTTACAATGAGCAGTTCTTC. It is translated as CASSMRDHRYNEQFF.

The J gene is TRBJ2-7, the V gene TRBV5-4; tentatively, D is TRBD2 (5 bases). This CDR3 region has 13 residues. The V end lost 0 bases, the J end lost 7 bases, and 11 bases lay between the germline ends. Germline assignment: CDR1 SGHNT and CDR2 YYREEE (reference sequence). DNA for the CDR3: TGTGCCAGCAGCTTGGACCGGGGTCGGGAGCAGTACTTC. It translates to CASSLDRGREQYF.

The gene calls are TRBV21-1 and TRBJ2-7; the table's D gene call, TRBD1, was not cross checked with the DNA. TRBV21-1 is a recognized pseudogene. The CDR3 has 16 residues. The CDR3 DNA follows: TGTGCCAGCAGGACCGGCGGGGACAGACAAAACTACGAGCAGTACTTC. It translates to CASRTGGDRQNYEQYF.

The rearrangement joins TRBV7-2 to TRBJ1-3; tentatively, D is TRBD1 (6 bases). The CDR3 spans 15 residues. Germline assignment: CDR1 SGHTA and CDR2 FQGNSA. The germline V and J ends were trimmed by 5 bases and 2 bases, with 13 bases remaining between them. This CDR3 is CASSPTGWTGNTIYF. In DNA, the CDR3 is TGTGCCAGCAGCCCCACAGGGTGGACTGGAAACACCATATATTTT. The entire variable domain, with the rest obtained from reference TRBV7-2 and TRBJ1-3, is as follows: GAGVSQSPSNKVTEKGKDVELRCDPISGHTALYWYRQSLGQGLEFLIYFQGNSAPDKSGLPSDRFSAERTGGSVSTLTIQRTQQEDSAVYLCASSPTGWTGNTIYFGEGSWLTVV.

The chain has TRBV6-5 and TRBJ1-2, with D uncertain. The CDR3 has 13 amino acids. V dropped 7 bases and J dropped 1 base, with 10 bases sitting between them. Germline V gene sequence: CDR1 MNHEY, CDR2 SVGAGI. The CDR3 DNA sequence: TGTGCCAGCATCGGTCGGGTTAACTATGGCTACACCTTC. Its protein is CASIGRVNYGYTF.

Regarding this clone: The junction differs from germline at one of its ends, possibly a read error. V gene TRBV7-7 combines with J gene TRBJ2-3; D is uncertain. The CDR3 totals 14 residues. In germline, CDR1 is SSHAT, CDR2 FNYEAQ (reference sequence). CDR3 protein: CASSLIGSTDTQYF. The CDR3 bases are TGTGCTAGCAGCTTAATCGGGAGCACAGATACGCAGTATTTT.

The chain couples TRBV12-5 to TRBJ2-1; D is unclear. This CDR3 region has 12 residues. Germline CDR1 and CDR2: LGHNT and FRNRAP. V was clipped by 7 bases and J by 5 bases, with 9 bases between them. The CDR3 coding sequence is TGTGCTAGTGCCCCCTGGGACAATGAGCAGTTCTTC. It specifies CASAPWDNEQFF.

This rearrangement joins TRBV19 to TRBJ1-5; 7 bases line up with TRBD1. CDR3 length: 17 amino acids. V shed 3 bases and J 0 bases; nucleotides not matched to a gene: 8. Germline-derived CDR1 and CDR2 are LNHDA and SQIVND (reference sequence). The CDR3 sequence is CASSISRQGSSNQPQHF. CDR3 sequence (DNA): TGTGCCAGTAGTATTTCCCGACAGGGTTCTAGCAATCAGCCCCAGCATTTT.